Below, 21 T cell receptor beta chains from the same sample are listed, as sequenced in a study of blood T cell repertoires in COVID-19. The method was immunoSEQ multiplex PCR; TCRdb's version includes in-frame clones alone and lacks a portion of them. The data contain about 45,000 clones, 90% of them seen just once; the ten biggest clones take up about 6%. The source material was peripheral blood. The receptor source for this set is a human donor in a cohort sampled during active COVID-19.

The rearrangement links TRBV12-3 or TRBV12-4 to TRBJ2-1; TRBD2 agrees at 10 bases. The V gene end was trimmed by 7 bases and the J gene end by 6 bases; junction bases not matched to a gene: 3. This CDR3 has 13 amino acids. CDR3 nucleotide sequence: TGTGCCAGCAAAGCGGGGGGGCTCAATGAGCAGTTCTTC. It specifies CASKAGGLNEQFF.

The chain couples TRBV7-3 to TRBJ2-2, with D maybe TRBD1 (6 bases). The CDR3 is made up of 16 amino acids. Germline V gives CDR1 SGHTA, CDR2 FQGTGA. Trimming shortened V by 5 bases and J by 4 bases, and 17 bases separated the two germline ends. CDR3 nucleotide sequence: TGTGCCAGCAGCCCAAGTAGGGCAGGGGTCACCGGGGAGCTGTTTTTT. Amino acid sequence: CASSPSRAGVTGELFF.

The chain has TRBV4-1 and TRBJ1-4; D gene unclear. The ends were cut back, 1 base at V and 7 bases at J, with 19 bases in the middle. This CDR3 has 17 amino acids. CDR1 is MGHRA and CDR2 is YSYEKL in the germline V gene. The chain's CDR3 is CASSQGPRDFGVEKLFF. CDR3 bases: TGCGCCAGCAGCCAAGGCCCAAGGGATTTCGGGGTTGAAAAACTGTTTTTT.

Here the CDR3 DNA reads TGTGCCAGCAGCCAAGAATACTTGACTAAGGGACAAGAGACCCAGTACTTC. It yields the protein CASSQEYLTKGQETQYF. This chain links TRBV3-1 (or the pseudogene TRBV3-2) with TRBJ2-5; D possibly corresponds to TRBD2 (5 bases). Looked up from germline, CDR1 is LGHDT and CDR2 is YNNKEL (reference sequence). This CDR3 contains 17 residues. V lost 0 bases, J lost 2 bases, and 16 bases lay in between.

V usage is TRBV4-3 and J usage is TRBJ2-1; D ambiguous. This CDR3 has 13 amino acids. V lost 0 bases and J lost 6, with 6 bases in between. Germline assignment: CDR1 LGHNA and CDR2 YSLEER. CDR3 sequence reads: CASSQDRVNEQFF. The CDR3 nucleotides are TGCGCCAGCAGCCAAGATCGGGTCAATGAGCAGTTCTTC.

The rearrangement uses TRBV12-3 or TRBV12-4 and TRBJ1-1; TRBD1 matches at 8 bases. The CDR3 extends over 13 amino acids. V gave up 2 bases and J gave up 11 bases; unmatched junction bases: 7. This chain's CDR3 is CASSLSGGANAFF. The DNA for the CDR3 is TGTGCCAGCAGTTTATCAGGGGGCGCAAACGCTTTCTTT.

V and J are TRBV27 and TRBJ2-7; 8 bases align to TRBD1. This CDR3 is 16 amino acids long. Germline V CDR1 and CDR2: MNHEY, SMNVEV (reference sequence). After removal of 6 bases from V and 5 bases from J, the junction contained 15 bases not matched to a gene. CDR3 sequence: CASSPSYGQGKDEQYF. CDR3 DNA: TGTGCCAGCAGCCCGTCCTACGGACAGGGCAAGGACGAGCAGTACTTC.

The chain has TRBV19 and TRBJ2-7; D may be TRBD1 (5 bases). Trimming took off 5 bases at V and 1 base at J, with 9 bases between the two ends. From germline, CDR1 is LNHDA and CDR2 SQIVND (reference sequence). The CDR3 loop spans 13 amino acids. CDR3 residues: CASSWGGSYEQYF. CDR3 DNA: TGTGCCAGTAGTTGGGGCGGTTCCTACGAGCAGTACTTC.

The V call is TRBV10-3, the J call TRBJ2-1, with TRBD2 matching 7 bases. V lost 9 bases and J lost 7; bases outside the gene matches: 9. CDR1 and CDR2 (germline): ENHRY, SYGVKD. The CDR3 is 13 amino acids. The CDR3 nucleotides read TGTGCCATGGCGAAGGCGGGGGTGAATGAGCAGTTCTTC. Its protein product is CAMAKAGVNEQFF.

The chain has TRBV4-3 and TRBJ1-1; D might be TRBD1 (5 bases). The CDR3 consists of 16 residues. CDR1 LGHNA and CDR2 YSLEER come from the germline V gene. Trimming removed 0 bases from V and 1 base from J, with 12 bases in between. In nucleotides, the CDR3 is TGCGCCAGCAGCCAAGATCTCCAGGGATGGAACACTGAAGCTTTCTTT. Translated: CASSQDLQGWNTEAFF.

This clone came up a few times. V gene TRBV4-2 combines with J gene TRBJ1-5; 9 bases align to TRBD1. Germline assignment: CDR1 LGHNA and CDR2 YNFKEQ. V was pared by 1 base and J by 3 bases, with 1 base of the junction left unmatched. The CDR3 is 15 amino acids. The CDR3 nucleotides are TGTGCCAGCAGCCAAGGGACAGGGGTCAATCAGCCCCAGCATTTT. This translates into CASSQGTGVNQPQHF.

V is TRBV4-2 and J is TRBJ2-7, with 7 bases lining up with TRBD1. The CDR3 is made up of 17 amino acids. V dropped 5 bases and J dropped 1; count of bases not matched to a gene: 14. Germline-derived CDR1 and CDR2 are LGHNA and YNFKEQ. The CDR3 nucleotides read TGTGCCAGCAGCGTTAATCTCGGTCGCAGGGGGTCCTACGAGCAGTACTTC. It translates to CASSVNLGRRGSYEQYF.

This rearrangement joins TRBV5-1 to TRBJ2-5, with 8 nucleotides matching TRBD2. The CDR3 is 16 amino acids. V was clipped by 0 bases and J by 5 bases; unmatched bases: 9. The germline V gene encodes CDR1 SGHRS and CDR2 YFSETQ. CDR3 amino acids: CASSLEYGGASETQYF. Written as DNA, the CDR3 is TGCGCCAGCAGCTTGGAGTACGGGGGGGCCAGTGAGACCCAGTACTTC.

The V gene is TRBV6-2 or TRBV6-3, the J gene TRBJ2-7; D not certain. V lost 2 bases and J 13 bases, leaving 12 bases between the germline ends. Germline CDR1 and CDR2: MNHEY and SVGEGT. The CDR3 totals 11 residues. As DNA, the CDR3 is TGTGCCAGCAGTTACCACTATCTCTTTTACTTC. This encodes CASSYHYLFYF.

This clone was found a few times. The rearrangement links TRBV7-2 to TRBJ2-4, with TRBD1 matching over 7 bases. This CDR3 region has 16 residues. Germline V gene data show CDR1 as SGHTA and CDR2 as FQGNSA. Germline trimming cut 5 bases from V and 0 bases from J; bases unmatched to any gene: 7. The CDR3 spells CASSPSGTVAKNIQYF. For the CDR3, the DNA is TGTGCCAGCAGCCCGTCCGGGACAGTAGCCAAAAACATTCAGTACTTC.

The table lists this clone with a count of one. The chain couples TRBV7-3 to TRBJ1-1; D remains unclear. CDR3 size: 13 residues. Looked up from germline, CDR1 is SGHTA and CDR2 is FQGTGA. V was clipped by 5 bases and J by 8 bases, with 15 bases between them. CDR3 protein: CASSPSGEEEAFF. As DNA, the CDR3 is TGTGCCAGCAGCCCAAGTGGGGAGGAGGAAGCTTTCTTT.

The V and J genes are TRBV11-2 and TRBJ2-1; unclear D gene. From germline, CDR1 is SGHAT and CDR2 FQNNGV. The CDR3 has 12 residues. V gave up 3 bases and J gave up 9 bases, with 9 bases separating them. CDR3: CASSFSYGEQFF. The CDR3 DNA sequence: TGTGCCAGCAGCTTTTCGTACGGTGAGCAGTTCTTC. The whole variable domain, remainder taken from reference TRBV11-2 and TRBJ2-1, is EAGVAQSPRYKIIEKRQSVAFWCNPISGHATLYWYQQILGQGPKLLIQFQNNGVVDDSQLPKDRFSAERLKGVDSTLKIQPAKLEDSAVYLCASSFSYGEQFFGPGTRLTVL.

The CDR3 nucleotides are TGCGCCAGCAGCCAGACCCAGGGGGCCTACGAGCAGTACTTC. Residues: CASSQTQGAYEQYF. The chain recombines TRBV4-1 with TRBJ2-7; 7 bases line up with TRBD1. V shed 3 bases and J 2 bases; nucleotides not matched to a gene: 4. Germline assignment: CDR1 MGHRA and CDR2 YSYEKL. This CDR3 region has 14 residues.

The CDR3 region is CATGQSQETQYF. The CDR3 DNA reads TGTGCCACAGGACAGTCCCAAGAGACCCAGTACTTC. This chain connects TRBV12-3 or TRBV12-4 to TRBJ2-5, with D possibly matching TRBD1 (6 bases). V was clipped by 10 bases and J by 1 base, with 10 bases between them. The CDR3 has 12 residues.

The chain joins TRBV30 to TRBJ1-1, with 9 bases aligning to TRBD1. CDR3 length: 14 amino acids. The germline V gene encodes CDR1 GTSNPN and CDR2 SVGIG (reference sequence). V shed 1 base, J shed 4 bases, and the junction held 4 bases outside the gene matches. CDR3 bases: TGTGCCTGGAGTGATGGACAGGGGCGCACTGAAGCTTTCTTT. Protein product: CAWSDGQGRTEAFF.

This chain links TRBV2 with TRBJ2-3; D perhaps matches TRBD1 (6 bases). Trimming stripped 11 bases from V and 4 bases from J, with 10 bases between. The length of the CDR3 is 11 residues. Germline values: CDR1 SNHLY, CDR2 FYNNEI. DNA of the CDR3: TGTGCCTCTCGGACAGCAGATACGCAGTATTTT. The encoded protein is CASRTADTQYF.